A selection of T cell receptor beta chains follows, all from one sample in a study of spatial heterogeneity in lung cancer. TCRdb itself ran the 5' RACE reads through MiXCR, one entry per CDR3 protein. The data contain about 52,000 distinct CDR3 sequences, around 7% of them singletons. The sample in question was PBMCs, obtained at follow-up. These receptors originate from a female donor with early-stage non-small cell lung cancer. Both conserved end residues are part of each CDR3. Each record gives: J gene, clone size, D gene, V gene, CDR3 protein, CDR3 DNA. The D gene is left open where the match is weak. Clone size appears in some rows only: once, few, many, or a class for an expanded clone.

>TRBJ2-2|.|.|TRBV7-2
CASSPGLGGGELFF
TGTGCCAGCAGCCCCGGACTTGGGGGCGGGGAGCTGTTTTTT
>TRBJ1-1|many|.|TRBV20-1
CSVSSGTEKKTFF
TGCAGTGTCAGCTCCGGGACGGAGAAGAAGACTTTCTTT
>TRBJ2-7|few|TRBD1|TRBV6-1
CASSFDRVEQYF
TGTGCCAGCAGTTTTGACAGGGTCGAGCAGTACTTC
>TRBJ1-1|.|.|TRBV6-2/TRBV6-3
CASSYEEDKTGLVAFF
TGTGCCAGCAGTTACGAGGAAGATAAAACGGGTTTAGTCGCTTTCTTT
>TRBJ2-5|many|.|TRBV5-1
CASSHSGFGETQYF
TGCGCCAGCAGCCATTCAGGCTTTGGCGAGACCCAGTACTTC
>TRBJ1-5|.|TRBD1|TRBV5-1
CASSSGAGTADNQPQHF
TGCGCCAGCAGCTCCGGTGCCGGGACAGCGGACAATCAGCCCCAGCATTTT
>TRBJ1-1|.|.|TRBV3-1
CASSQDAGITEAFF
TGTGCCAGCAGCCAAGATGCAGGGATTACTGAAGCTTTCTTT
>TRBJ1-1|many|.|TRBV10-3
CAISVGEAEAFF
TGTGCCATCAGTGTGGGTGAGGCAGAAGCTTTCTTT
>TRBJ1-1|many|.|TRBV7-2
CASSLKPGNTEAFF
TGTGCCAGCAGCTTAAAGCCGGGGAACACTGAAGCTTTCTTT
>TRBJ2-7|many|.|TRBV27
CASSKSLGAYEQYF
TGTGCCAGCAGCAAGAGCTTAGGGGCATACGAGCAGTACTTC
>TRBJ1-5|.|.|TRBV23-1
CASSPKTTRTWGNQPQHF
TGCGCCAGCAGTCCAAAGACCACTCGTACCTGGGGTAATCAGCCCCAGCATTTT
>TRBJ2-2|few|.|TRBV27
CASSLFATTIGTGELFF
TGTGCCAGCAGTTTATTCGCTACAACAATCGGCACCGGGGAGCTGTTTTTT
>TRBJ1-4|few|TRBD1|TRBV7-2
CASSIGTGVNEKLFF
TGTGCCAGCAGCATCGGGACAGGGGTGAATGAAAAACTGTTTTTT
>TRBJ2-2|many|.|TRBV12-3/TRBV12-4
CASSSNTNTGELFF
TGTGCCAGCAGTTCGAACACGAACACCGGGGAGCTGTTTTTT
>TRBJ1-4|many|TRBD1|TRBV3-1
CASSRDRSLFF
TGTGCCAGCAGCCGGGACAGGTCACTGTTTTTT
>TRBJ2-2|many|TRBD1|TRBV15
CATSRSGGLNTGELFF
TGTGCCACCAGCAGATCAGGGGGCTTGAACACCGGGGAGCTGTTTTTT
>TRBJ2-1|.|.|TRBV12-3/TRBV12-4
CASRQTGNEQFF
TGTGCCAGCAGACAGACCGGGAATGAGCAGTTCTTC
>TRBJ1-1|.|.|TRBV7-2
CASTFPQGRTEAFF
TGTGCCAGCACCTTCCCCCAGGGGCGGACTGAAGCTTTCTTT
>TRBJ1-2|.|.|TRBV18
CASSPESVWAYTF
TGTGCCAGCTCACCGGAAAGTGTTTGGGCCTACACCTTC
>TRBJ1-2|few|.|TRBV12-3/TRBV12-4
CASTLYGKDDGYTF
TGTGCCAGCACCTTATACGGGAAAGACGATGGCTACACCTTC
>TRBJ2-3|.|TRBD1|TRBV15
CATSRIQGARNF
TGTGCCACCAGCAGAATACAGGGGGCGCGAAATTTT
>TRBJ1-5|few|.|TRBV7-2
CASSFSSYNQPQHF
TGTGCCAGCAGCTTTAGCAGCTACAATCAGCCCCAGCATTTT
>TRBJ2-5|many|.|TRBV20-1
CSARGMDQETQYF
TGCAGTGCTCGTGGGATGGACCAAGAGACCCAGTACTTC
>TRBJ2-3|few|TRBD1|TRBV5-4
CASSSPQTGSTDTQYF
TGTGCCAGCAGCTCGCCCCAGACAGGGAGCACAGATACGCAGTATTTT
>TRBJ1-3|few|.|TRBV5-4
CASSVSRYSGNTIYF
TGTGCCAGCAGCGTTTCCCGGTACTCTGGAAACACCATATATTTT
>TRBJ2-1|many|.|TRBV11-2
CASSLAGGYNEQFF
TGTGCCAGCAGCTTAGCGGGTGGCTACAATGAGCAGTTCTTC
>TRBJ2-3|few|.|TRBV30
CAWSRGPVEDTQYF
TGTGCCTGGAGTAGGGGCCCTGTTGAGGATACGCAGTATTTT
>TRBJ1-1|many|.|TRBV3-1
CASSPRQNTEAFF
TGTGCCAGCAGCCCCCGACAGAACACTGAAGCTTTCTTT
>TRBJ2-3|many|TRBD2|TRBV28
CASSEHGLAGTDTQYF
TGTGCCAGCAGCGAACATGGACTAGCGGGCACAGATACGCAGTATTTT
>TRBJ2-3|.|TRBD2|TRBV28
CASNPPGLLSTDTQYF
TGTGCCAGCAACCCCCCGGGACTACTCAGCACAGATACGCAGTATTTT
>TRBJ2-2|.|.|TRBV4-3
CASSQDETTGELFF
TGCGCCAGCAGCCAAGATGAAACCACCGGGGAGCTGTTTTTT
>TRBJ2-3|few|TRBD1|TRBV7-2
CASSLGQGYTDTQYF
TGTGCCAGCAGCTTAGGACAGGGATACACAGATACGCAGTATTTT
>TRBJ1-5|many|TRBD1|TRBV5-1
CASSPGTGANQPQHF
TGCGCCAGCAGCCCCGGGACAGGTGCTAATCAGCCCCAGCATTTT
>TRBJ2-1|many|.|TRBV15
CATSGYLEGESSYNEQFF
TGTGCCACCAGCGGATATTTAGAGGGCGAGAGCTCCTACAATGAGCAGTTCTTC
>TRBJ1-2|.|TRBD1|TRBV27
CASSSQGYGYTF
TGTGCCAGCAGTTCACAGGGGTATGGCTACACCTTC
>TRBJ1-1|many|.|TRBV6-2/TRBV6-3
CASSRPGRTNTEAFF
TGTGCCAGCAGTAGACCGGGACGGACGAACACTGAAGCTTTCTTT
>TRBJ1-2|many|.|TRBV2
CASSEDIDGYTF
TGTGCCAGCAGTGAAGACATAGACGGCTACACCTTC
>TRBJ2-3|.|.|TRBV2
CASSESADTQYF
TGTGCCAGCAGTGAAAGCGCAGATACGCAGTATTTT
>TRBJ1-1|many|.|TRBV10-3
CAITSGNPPTEAFF
TGTGCCATCACGTCCGGCAACCCCCCCACTGAAGCTTTCTTT
>TRBJ2-5|many|.|TRBV5-1
CASSLVLAEETQYF
TGCGCCAGCAGCTTGGTACTAGCAGAAGAGACCCAGTACTTC
>TRBJ2-5|many|.|TRBV15
CATSRDPQETQYF
TGTGCCACCAGCAGAGATCCACAAGAGACCCAGTACTTC
>TRBJ2-3|.|.|TRBV18
CASSPSPPTDTQYF
TGTGCCAGCTCACCGTCTCCCCCCACAGATACGCAGTATTTT
>TRBJ1-2|medium-sized|TRBD1|TRBV7-9
CASSLGSTGRGYTF
TGTGCCAGCAGCTTAGGTTCGACAGGGAGGGGCTACACCTTC
>TRBJ1-2|few|TRBD1|TRBV30
CAWTLDRGNYGYTF
TGTGCCTGGACCCTGGACAGGGGAAACTATGGCTACACCTTC
>TRBJ2-7|many|TRBD2|TRBV6-5
CASSSPGGTYEQYF
TGTGCCAGCAGTTCCCCGGGAGGGACCTACGAGCAGTACTTC
>TRBJ2-5|.|TRBD2|TRBV6-1
CASVRTSAEETQYF
TGTGCCAGCGTACGTACTAGCGCTGAAGAGACCCAGTACTTC
>TRBJ2-7|many|.|TRBV10-3
CAISEGEGEAEQYF
TGTGCCATCAGTGAGGGGGAAGGGGAAGCCGAGCAGTACTTC
>TRBJ2-1|few|.|TRBV5-1
CASYPGVAIHEQFF
TGCGCCAGCTATCCGGGGGTAGCCATCCATGAGCAGTTCTTC
>TRBJ2-3|few|.|TRBV20-1
CSARDLIGLGDTQYF
TGCAGTGCTAGAGATCTTATTGGATTGGGGGATACGCAGTATTTT
>TRBJ2-7|few|TRBD1|TRBV24-1
CATSDLGRQGTYEQYF
TGTGCCACCAGTGACCTGGGGAGACAGGGAACCTACGAGCAGTACTTC
>TRBJ2-2|many|TRBD1|TRBV29-1
CSVEVFPGQGVGNTGELFF
TGCAGCGTTGAAGTCTTCCCGGGACAGGGGGTCGGGAACACCGGGGAGCTGTTTTTT
>TRBJ2-7|.|.|TRBV27
CASSLSGLGSYEQYF
TGTGCCAGCAGTTTAAGTGGGCTTGGCTCCTACGAGCAGTACTTC
>TRBJ1-6|many|TRBD1|TRBV7-2
CASSLGQGFNSPLHF
TGTGCCAGCAGCTTGGGACAGGGTTTTAATTCACCCCTCCACTTT
>TRBJ1-1|many|TRBD1|TRBV9
CASSVGSGQMNTEAFF
TGTGCCAGCAGCGTAGGGTCGGGACAGATGAACACTGAAGCTTTCTTT
>TRBJ2-5|medium-sized|TRBD1|TRBV4-1
CASSREDRGRETQYF
TGCGCCAGCAGCCGAGAGGACAGGGGGCGAGAGACCCAGTACTTC